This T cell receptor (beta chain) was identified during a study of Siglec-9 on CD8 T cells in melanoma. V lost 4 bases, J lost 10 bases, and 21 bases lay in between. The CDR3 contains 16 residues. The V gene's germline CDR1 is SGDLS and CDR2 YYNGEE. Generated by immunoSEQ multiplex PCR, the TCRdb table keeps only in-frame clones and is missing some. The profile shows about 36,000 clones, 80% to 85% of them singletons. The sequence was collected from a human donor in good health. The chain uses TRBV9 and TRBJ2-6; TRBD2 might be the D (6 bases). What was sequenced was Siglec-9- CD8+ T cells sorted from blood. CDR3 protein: CASSSRDSIFQNVLTF. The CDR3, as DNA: TGTGCCAGCAGCTCGAGGGACTCCATCTTCCAGAACGTCCTGACTTTC.